These 9 T cell receptor beta chains were sequenced from one sample in a study of blood T cell repertoires in COVID-19. Generated by immunoSEQ multiplex PCR, the TCRdb table keeps only in-frame clones and is missing some. The data show over 95,000 clones, over 80% seen once. The sequenced sample consisted of peripheral blood. The source is a man aged 65-85 years with active or convalescent COVID-19.

The chain employs TRBV6-5 and TRBJ2-1; TRBD1 agrees at 9 bases. Germline CDR1 reads MNHEY; CDR2 reads SVGAGI. Trimming at V came to 6 bases and at J to 8 bases, leaving 11 bases not matched to a gene. The CDR3 contains 15 residues. The CDR3 nucleotides read TGTGCCAGCAGACCCACAGGGGGCGCGGTCTATGAGCAGTTCTTC. Residues: CASRPTGGAVYEQFF.

CDR3 in amino acids: CASNRGGSYEQYF. For the CDR3, the DNA is TGTGCCAGCAACAGGGGTGGCTCCTACGAGCAGTACTTC. The chain combines TRBV6-4 with TRBJ2-7, with 7 nucleotides matching TRBD1. The CDR3 is made up of 13 amino acids. Trimming took 7 bases from V and 0 from J; bases not matched to a gene: 3. Germline loops: CDR1 MRHNA, CDR2 SNTAGT.

The chain has TRBV18 and TRBJ1-1, with D possibly being TRBD1 (6 bases). Germline CDR1 and CDR2: KGHSH and LQKENI. Trimming took 2 bases from V and 5 from J, leaving 12 bases between them. This CDR3 comprises 14 residues. The CDR3 bases are TGTGCCAGCTCACCAGCCAGGGGAGGGACTGAAGCTTTCTTT. Protein: CASSPARGGTEAFF.

V usage is TRBV19 and J usage is TRBJ1-6; D uncertain. CDR3 length: 12 amino acids. The germline V gene encodes CDR1 LNHDA and CDR2 SQIVND (reference sequence). V was trimmed by 5 bases and J by 6 bases, leaving 5 bases between them. CDR3 DNA sequence: TGTGCCAGTAGTCTACTTAATTCACCCCTCCACTTT. This codes for CASSLLNSPLHF.

The chain links TRBV29-1 to TRBJ1-2, with 9 bases fitting TRBD1. The CDR3 is made up of 15 amino acids. CDR1 and CDR2 (germline): SQVTM, ANQGSEA. The trim removed 2 bases at V and 2 bases at J, leaving 6 bases unmatched. CDR3 nucleotide sequence: TGCAGCGTTGAATCGGGGGACAGGGACAACTATGGCTACACCTTC. Protein: CSVESGDRDNYGYTF.

The genes are TRBV23-1 and TRBJ1-5; 7 bases line up with TRBD1. TRBV23-1 is identified as an open reading frame with a role that is uncertain. The CDR3 consists of 17 residues. V lost 4 bases to trimming and J lost 4 bases; unmatched junction nucleotides: 13. CDR3 in amino acids: CASSLTSRQGPNQPQHF. The CDR3 nucleotides read TGCGCCAGCAGTCTAACTTCCAGACAGGGTCCAAATCAGCCCCAGCATTTT.

This clone was found a few times. J is TRBJ1-6 and V is TRBV30, with a tentative D call TRBD1 (6 bases). Trimming left V 3 bases short and J 14 bases short, with 14 bases between. Germline V gene sequence: CDR1 GTSNPN, CDR2 SVGIG (reference sequence). The CDR3 runs 12 residues. The CDR3: CAWRPTGFTLHF. The CDR3 DNA follows: TGTGCCTGGAGACCCACAGGGTTCACCCTCCACTTT.

The rearrangement uses TRBV4-2 and TRBJ2-7; TRBD2 matches at 8 bases. This CDR3 has 16 residues. Germline V lookup: CDR1 LGHNA, CDR2 YNFKEQ. V was pared by 2 bases and J by 4 bases, with 10 bases of the junction left unmatched. CDR3 sequence reads: CASSQSSRGGIYEQYF. For the CDR3, the DNA is TGTGCCAGCAGCCAATCTTCCCGGGGGGGCATTTACGAGCAGTACTTC.

The chain joins TRBV6-6 to TRBJ1-6, with TRBD1 matching over 9 bases. CDR1 MNHNY and CDR2 SVGAGI come from the germline V gene (reference sequence). V lost 2 bases, J lost 8 bases, and 1 base stayed unmatched. This CDR3 has 14 amino acids. In nucleotides, the CDR3 is TGTGCCAGCAGTTACGGGGACAGGGATTCACCCCTCCACTTT. Encoded protein: CASSYGDRDSPLHF.